This T cell receptor (beta chain) was sequenced in a study of vaccination effects on CD4 cells after COVID-19. Study-level points and caveats: Vaccine-induced clones in healthy vaccinees cross-reacted with common cold coronaviruses in only 1 of 255 cases. In the study, convalescent patients were few, and early post-infection timepoints were absent. Marked contraction was observed in infection-induced and vaccine-induced clones late after vaccination.

Per germline, CDR1 SGHTA and CDR2 FQGNSA. The CDR3 spans 14 residues. The trim removed 6 bases at V and 7 bases at J, leaving 11 bases unmatched. The data were produced by immunoSEQ multiplex PCR, yet TCRdb's version contains in-frame clones alone and is incomplete. The sample carries more than 35,000 clones, more than 75% recorded once. This clone has a handful of counts. Its target is not known. Around day 10 of culture, CD4+ T cells were separated out. In the cultures, half the medium was exchanged for IL-2 medium on days 3 and 7. The source of this sequence is a human donor who received a COVID-19 vaccine. The material was CD4+ T cells from PBMCs cultured without peptide, obtained before COVID-19 vaccination. The chain joins TRBV7-2 to TRBJ2-7; 8 bases match TRBD1. The CDR3 region has the DNA TGTGCCAGCAGTGCTGGTCAGGGGGCAGGAGAGCAGTACGTC. Amino acids: CASSAGQGAGEQYV.